Below are 17 T cell receptor beta chains sequenced from a single sample in a study of CD8 T cells in Susac syndrome. Random hexamers were used to reverse transcribe 0.5 to 1 ug of RNA. TCRdb ran MiXCR on the immunoSEQ multiplex PCR reads and lists one entry per CDR3 protein. There are approximately 120,000 distinct CDR3 sequences in the sample; around nine tenths occur only once, and around 0.24% lies in the top ten. Material: CD8+ T cells from PBMCs. All receptors come from a human donor with multiple sclerosis.

A remark on this clonotype: A read error may account for a junction end that differs from germline. The chain is built from TRBV27 and TRBJ1-5; D uncertain. This CDR3 is built from 15 residues. The germline gives CDR1 MNHEY, CDR2 SMNVEV (reference sequence). CDR3 sequence: CASSLDRTTNQPQHF. The CDR3 nucleotides read TGTGCCAGCAGTTTGGATAGGACCACTAATCAACCCCAGCATTTT.

V and J are TRBV20-1 and TRBJ2-4; a possible D gene is TRBD1 (6 bases). The CDR3 consists of 15 residues. Trimming took 0 bases from V and 5 from J, leaving 14 bases between them. Germline-derived CDR1 and CDR2 are DFQATT and SNEGSKA (reference sequence). This CDR3 reads CSARDPGAEENIQYF. In DNA, the CDR3 is TGCAGTGCTAGAGATCCAGGGGCCGAGGAAAACATTCAGTACTTC.

The rearrangement links TRBV30 to TRBJ2-3, with TRBD2 identical over 7 bases. V lost 2 bases to trimming and J lost 6 bases; unmatched junction nucleotides: 5. Germline V gene data show CDR1 as GTSNPN and CDR2 as SVGIG (reference sequence). The CDR3 runs 13 residues. This chain's CDR3 is CAWSSGNGDTQYF. In DNA form, the CDR3 reads TGTGCCTGGAGTAGCGGGAACGGGGATACGCAGTATTTT.

The chain uses TRBV19 and TRBJ2-2; no reliable D call. Trimming removed 3 bases from V and 2 bases from J, with 10 bases in between. This CDR3 comprises 15 residues. CDR1 LNHDA and CDR2 SQIVND come from the germline V gene (reference sequence). This CDR3 is CASSMMGINTGELFF. CDR3 sequence (DNA): TGTGCCAGTAGTATGATGGGAATAAACACCGGGGAGCTGTTTTTT.

This sequence joins TRBV7-9 and TRBJ2-5, with D possibly TRBD1 on 6 matching bases. CDR1 is SEHNR, CDR2 FQNEAQ, per germline (reference sequence). Between the trimmed V and J ends, which lost 5 bases and 0 bases, there was a span of 7 bases. CDR3 length: 13 residues. The CDR3 DNA is TGTGCCAGCAGCCCAGGGGACCAAGAGACCCAGTACTTC. It codes for CASSPGDQETQYF.

This chain connects TRBV9 to TRBJ2-5; TRBD1 matches at 7 bases. Germline CDR1 and CDR2: SGDLS and YYNGEE. V shed 7 bases and J 0 bases; nucleotides not matched to a gene: 9. CDR3 length: 15 residues. The CDR3 DNA follows: TGTGCCAGCGGTGTAGGGGGCGTTTACCAAGAGACCCAGTACTTC. As protein: CASGVGGVYQETQYF.

This clonotype has just a few counts. The chain recombines TRBV29-1 with TRBJ2-7; TRBD2 agrees at 7 bases. The trim removed 5 bases at V and 6 bases at J, leaving 13 bases unmatched. CDR1 is SQVTM and CDR2 is ANQGSEA in the germline V gene. The CDR3 runs 14 residues. The DNA for the CDR3 is TGCAGCGTTCCGGGAGGAATTTGGGGAGTCGAGCAGTACTTC. Amino acids: CSVPGGIWGVEQYF.

This rearrangement joins TRBV29-1 to TRBJ2-7; D is undetermined. The CDR3 extends over 15 amino acids. The germline V gene has CDR1 SQVTM and CDR2 ANQGSEA. The V end lost 1 base, the J end lost 4 bases, and 17 bases lay between the germline ends. The CDR3 DNA reads TGCAGCGTTGAAGGGTACGGCGACCTGGGGTACGAGCAGTACTTC. Translation gives CSVEGYGDLGYEQYF.

This CDR3 reads CAKEQGAEAFF. The CDR3 DNA reads TGCGCCAAGGAACAGGGCGCTGAAGCTTTCTTT. The chain is built from TRBV5-1 and TRBJ1-1; tentative D call: TRBD1 (6 bases). CDR1 and CDR2 from the germline V gene are SGHRS and YFSETQ. The CDR3 spans 11 residues. Trimming took off 9 bases at V and 6 bases at J, with 12 bases between the two ends.

This rearrangement joins TRBV4-3 to TRBJ2-7; 7 bases map to TRBD2. Trimming at V came to 0 bases and at J to 4 bases, leaving 6 bases not matched to a gene. This CDR3 spans 15 amino acids. Germline CDR1 is LGHNA and CDR2 is YSLEER. The CDR3 bases are TGCGCCAGCAGCCAAGAAGCGGGGTTGAGATACGAGCAGTACTTC. The encoded protein is CASSQEAGLRYEQYF.

The V call is TRBV6-5, the J call TRBJ1-1, with 9 bases fitting TRBD1. The CDR3 loop spans 15 amino acids. CDR1 is MNHEY and CDR2 is SVGAGI in the germline V gene. Unmatched junction bases numbered 10, after V lost 6 bases and J lost 5 bases. This CDR3 is CASRGDRGIFTEAFF. The CDR3 DNA reads as TGTGCCAGCAGGGGTGACAGGGGGATATTTACTGAAGCTTTCTTT.

The J gene is TRBJ2-2, the V gene TRBV20-1; TRBD1 might be the D (5 bases). V lost 0 bases and J lost 12, with 17 bases in between. CDR1 and CDR2 from the germline V gene are DFQATT and SNEGSKA (reference sequence). CDR3 length: 14 residues. The CDR3 loop reads CSARDPDNFKKLFF. CDR3 DNA sequence: TGCAGTGCTAGAGATCCGGACAACTTTAAAAAGCTGTTTTTT.

V usage is TRBV2 and J usage is TRBJ2-7; possibly TRBD2 for D (6 bases). V was trimmed by 4 bases and J by 4 bases, leaving 11 bases between them. Germline V gives CDR1 SNHLY, CDR2 FYNNEI. The CDR3 extends over 13 amino acids. The CDR3 DNA follows: TGTGCCAGCAGTGGAGGGGAGGTATACGAGCAGTACTTC. It encodes CASSGGEVYEQYF.

CDR3 bases: TGTGCCAGCGGACGGGACAGCAACACCGGGGAGCTGTTTTTT. Residues: CASGRDSNTGELFF. This sequence joins TRBV12-3 or TRBV12-4 and TRBJ2-2; 7 bases agree with TRBD1. This CDR3 region has 14 residues. V was pared by 8 bases and J by 2 bases, with 5 bases of the junction left unmatched.

The rearrangement links TRBV4-2 to TRBJ2-3; D not certain. Germline lookup yields CDR1 LGHNA and CDR2 YNFKEQ. The germline V and J ends were trimmed by 3 bases and 4 bases, with 11 bases remaining between them. The CDR3 has 14 amino acids. This CDR3 is CASSQRLSADTQYF. In nucleotides, the CDR3 is TGTGCCAGCAGCCAGAGACTCTCGGCAGATACGCAGTATTTT.

CDR3 DNA sequence: TGTGCACAGGTCATGAACACTGAAGCTTTCTTT. Translated: CAQVMNTEAFF. The V call is TRBV2, the J call TRBJ1-1; tentative D call: TRBD1 (5 bases). CDR1 and CDR2 from the germline V gene are SNHLY and FYNNEI. This CDR3 region has 11 residues.

V usage is TRBV5-4 and J usage is TRBJ2-7, with TRBD2 matching 8 bases. The CDR3 sequence is 14 residues long. The trim removed 4 bases at V and 1 base at J, leaving 4 bases unmatched. The germline V gene encodes CDR1 SGHNT and CDR2 YYREEE (reference sequence). CDR3 in amino acids: CASSPAGESYEQYF. DNA for the CDR3: TGTGCCAGCAGCCCAGCGGGGGAATCCTACGAGCAGTACTTC. Using reference TRBV5-4 and TRBJ2-7 for the parts outside the CDR3, the full variable domain is ETGVTQSPTHLIKTRGQQVTLRCSSQSGHNTVSWYQQALGQGPQFIFQYYREEENGRGNFPPRFSGLQFPNYSSELNVNALELDDSALYLCASSPAGESYEQYFGPGTRLTVT.